The clone carrying this T cell receptor (beta chain) was seen once. What it binds is unknown. The data are from a study of T cell responses to AZD1222 COVID-19 vaccine. Study-wide results and caveats: A rise in Spike-specific TCR breadth and depth followed two AZD1222 doses. Repertoire sampling was restricted to post-peak T cell response timepoints. The study found vaccine-associated CD4 TCRs spanning spike, dominant at 160-218 and 743-854.

The junction had 2 bases not matched to a gene; V was cut back by 5 bases and J by 0 bases. The germline V gene has CDR1 SGHTA and CDR2 FQGTGA. The CDR3 sequence is 15 residues long. Libraries were prepared by immunoSEQ multiplex PCR; TCRdb keeps only in-frame clonotypes and omits some of them. The repertoire holds around 170,000 clones, 91% seen once, with 4% to 5.5% in the top ten. The sample consisted of peripheral blood, taken on day 0 of AZD1222 vaccination. This TCR came from an adult in good health. This chain joins TRBV7-3 and TRBJ2-2, with TRBD1 matching over 8 bases. CDR3: CASSADRANTGELFF. In DNA form, the CDR3 reads TGTGCCAGCAGCGCGGACAGGGCGAACACCGGGGAGCTGTTTTTT.